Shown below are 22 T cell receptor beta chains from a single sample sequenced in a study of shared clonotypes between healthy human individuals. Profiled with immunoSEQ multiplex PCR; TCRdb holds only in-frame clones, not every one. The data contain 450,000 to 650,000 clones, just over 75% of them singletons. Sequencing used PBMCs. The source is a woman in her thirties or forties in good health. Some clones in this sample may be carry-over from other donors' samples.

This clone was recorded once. The DNA of the CDR3 is TGTGCCAGCAGCTTGGAGGGACTAGCGGCCTACAATGAGCAGTTCTTC. It is translated as CASSLEGLAAYNEQFF. The V call is TRBV5-5, the J call TRBJ2-1; 11 bases map to TRBD2. With 0 bases clipped from V and 2 bases from J, the junction kept 1 base outside the gene matches. CDR1 is SGHKS, CDR2 YYEKEE, per germline (reference sequence). The CDR3 has 16 amino acids.

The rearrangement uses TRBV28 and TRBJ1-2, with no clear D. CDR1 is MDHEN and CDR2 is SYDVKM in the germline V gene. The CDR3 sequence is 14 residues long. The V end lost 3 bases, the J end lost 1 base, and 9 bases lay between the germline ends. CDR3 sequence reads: CASSLIGLNYGYTF. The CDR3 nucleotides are TGTGCCAGCAGTTTGATAGGTCTTAACTATGGCTACACCTTC.

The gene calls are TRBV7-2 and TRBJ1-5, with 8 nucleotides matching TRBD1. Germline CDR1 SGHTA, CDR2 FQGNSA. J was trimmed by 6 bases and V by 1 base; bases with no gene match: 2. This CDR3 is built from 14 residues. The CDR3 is CASSLGQGAQPQHF. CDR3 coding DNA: TGTGCCAGCAGCTTAGGGCAGGGGGCTCAGCCCCAGCATTTT.

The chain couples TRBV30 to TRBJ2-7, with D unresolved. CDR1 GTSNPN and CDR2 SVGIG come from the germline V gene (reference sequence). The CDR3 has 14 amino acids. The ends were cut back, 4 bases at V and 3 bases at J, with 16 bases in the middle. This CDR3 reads CAWTSGPLNYEQYF. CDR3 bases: TGTGCCTGGACCTCCGGGCCCCTTAACTACGAGCAGTACTTC. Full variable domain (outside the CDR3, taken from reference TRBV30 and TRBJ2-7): SQTIHQWPATLVQPVGSPLSLECTVEGTSNPNLYWYRQAAGRGLQLLFYSVGIGQISSEVPQNLSASRPQDRQFILSSKKLLLSDSGFYLCAWTSGPLNYEQYFGPGTRLTVT.

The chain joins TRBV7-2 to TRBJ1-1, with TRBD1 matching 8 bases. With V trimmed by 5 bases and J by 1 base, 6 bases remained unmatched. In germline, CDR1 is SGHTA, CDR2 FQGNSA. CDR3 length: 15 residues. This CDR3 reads CASSAWTGRNTEAFF. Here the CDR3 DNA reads TGTGCCAGCAGCGCGTGGACAGGGCGGAACACTGAAGCTTTCTTT.

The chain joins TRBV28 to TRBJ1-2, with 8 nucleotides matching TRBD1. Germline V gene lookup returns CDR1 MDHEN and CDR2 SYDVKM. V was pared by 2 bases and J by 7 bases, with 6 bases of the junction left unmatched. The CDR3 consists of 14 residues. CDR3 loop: CASSLPDRASGYTF. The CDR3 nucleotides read TGTGCCAGCAGTTTACCGGACAGGGCAAGTGGCTACACCTTC.

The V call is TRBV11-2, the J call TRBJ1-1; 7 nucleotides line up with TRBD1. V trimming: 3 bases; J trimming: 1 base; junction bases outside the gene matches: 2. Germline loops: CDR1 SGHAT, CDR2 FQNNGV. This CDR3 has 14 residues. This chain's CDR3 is CASSFRTGNTEAFF. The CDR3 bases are TGTGCCAGCAGCTTCCGGACAGGGAACACTGAAGCTTTCTTT.

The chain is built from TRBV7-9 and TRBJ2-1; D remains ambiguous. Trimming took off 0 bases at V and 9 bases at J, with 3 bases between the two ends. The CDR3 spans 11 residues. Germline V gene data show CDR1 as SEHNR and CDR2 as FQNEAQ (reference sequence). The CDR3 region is CASSLAPEQFF. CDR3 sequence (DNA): TGTGCCAGCAGCTTAGCCCCTGAGCAGTTCTTC.

CDR3 region: CASRAAESGNTIYF. In DNA form, the CDR3 reads TGTGCCAGCAGGGCCGCCGAGTCTGGAAACACCATATATTTT. The rearrangement links TRBV25-1 to TRBJ1-3; D is undetermined. Germline CDR1 MGHDK, CDR2 SYGVNS. V lost 6 bases and J lost 1, with 10 bases in between. CDR3 length: 14 residues.

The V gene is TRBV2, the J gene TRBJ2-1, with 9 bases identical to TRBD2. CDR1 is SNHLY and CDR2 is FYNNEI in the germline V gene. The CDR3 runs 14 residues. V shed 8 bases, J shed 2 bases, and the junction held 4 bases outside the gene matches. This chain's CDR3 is CASLAGGTYNEQFF. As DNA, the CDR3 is TGTGCCAGCTTGGCGGGAGGGACCTACAATGAGCAGTTCTTC.

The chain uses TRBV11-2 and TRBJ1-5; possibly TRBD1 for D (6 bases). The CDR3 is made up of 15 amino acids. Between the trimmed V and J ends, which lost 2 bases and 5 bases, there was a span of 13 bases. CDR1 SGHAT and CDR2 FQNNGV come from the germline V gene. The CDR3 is CASSLSGASDQPQHF. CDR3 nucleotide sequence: TGTGCCAGCAGCTTATCAGGGGCGTCCGATCAGCCCCAGCATTTT.

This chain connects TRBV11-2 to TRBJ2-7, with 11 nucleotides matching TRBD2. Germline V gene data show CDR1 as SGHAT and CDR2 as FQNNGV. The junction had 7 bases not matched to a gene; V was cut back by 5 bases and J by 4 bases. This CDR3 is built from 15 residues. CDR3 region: CASSPGTSGDYEQYF. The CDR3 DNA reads TGTGCCAGCAGCCCCGGGACTAGCGGCGATTACGAGCAGTACTTC.

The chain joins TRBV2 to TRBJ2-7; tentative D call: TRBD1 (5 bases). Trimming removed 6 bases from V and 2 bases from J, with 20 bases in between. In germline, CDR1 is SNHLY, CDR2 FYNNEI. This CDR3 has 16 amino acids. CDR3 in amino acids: CASRKGARVGTYEQYF. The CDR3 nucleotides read TGTGCCAGCAGAAAAGGGGCCAGGGTAGGGACCTACGAGCAGTACTTC.

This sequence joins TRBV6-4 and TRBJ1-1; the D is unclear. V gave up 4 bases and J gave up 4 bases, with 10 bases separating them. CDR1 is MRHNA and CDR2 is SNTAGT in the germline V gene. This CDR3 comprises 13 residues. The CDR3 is CASSAGSFTEAFF. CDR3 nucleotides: TGTGCCAGCAGTGCTGGGAGTTTCACTGAAGCTTTCTTT.

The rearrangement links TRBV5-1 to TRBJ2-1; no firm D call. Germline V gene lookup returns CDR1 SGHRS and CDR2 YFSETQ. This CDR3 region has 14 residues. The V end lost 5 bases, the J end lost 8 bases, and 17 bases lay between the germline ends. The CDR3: CASSDNPGGDEQFF. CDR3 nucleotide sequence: TGCGCCAGCAGTGACAACCCGGGCGGAGATGAGCAGTTCTTC.

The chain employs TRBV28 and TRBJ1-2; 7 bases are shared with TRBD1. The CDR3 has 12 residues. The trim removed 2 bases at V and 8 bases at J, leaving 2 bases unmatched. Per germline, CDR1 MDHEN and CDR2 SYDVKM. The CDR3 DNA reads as TGTGCCAGCAGTTTACTGGGACAGGGCTACACCTTC. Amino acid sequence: CASSLLGQGYTF.

CDR3 nucleotides: TGTGCCAGCAGCGCCGGACAGGGCGGTCAGCCCCAGCATTTT. This encodes CASSAGQGGQPQHF. The chain couples TRBV9 to TRBJ1-5; TRBD1 matches 8 bases. This CDR3 comprises 14 residues. CDR1 is SGDLS, CDR2 YYNGEE, per germline. Trimming cost V 3 bases and J 6 bases; bases outside gene matches: 5.

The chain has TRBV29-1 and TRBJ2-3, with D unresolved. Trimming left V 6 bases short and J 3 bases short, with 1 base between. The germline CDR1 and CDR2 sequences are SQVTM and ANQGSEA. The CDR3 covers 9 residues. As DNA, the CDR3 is TGCAGCGTGACAGATACGCAGTATTTT. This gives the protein CSVTDTQYF.

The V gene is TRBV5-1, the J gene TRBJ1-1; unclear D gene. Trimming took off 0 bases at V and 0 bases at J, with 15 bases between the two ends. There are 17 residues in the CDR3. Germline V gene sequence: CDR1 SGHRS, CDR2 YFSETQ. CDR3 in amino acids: CASSLALTRVMNTEAFF. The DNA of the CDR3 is TGCGCCAGCAGCTTGGCCTTGACAAGAGTAATGAACACTGAAGCTTTCTTT. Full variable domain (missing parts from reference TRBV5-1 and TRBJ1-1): KAGVTQTPRYLIKTRGQQVTLSCSPISGHRSVSWYQQTPGQGLQFLFEYFSETQRNKGNFPGRFSGRQFSNSRSEMNVSTLELGDSALYLCASSLALTRVMNTEAFFGQGTRLTVV.

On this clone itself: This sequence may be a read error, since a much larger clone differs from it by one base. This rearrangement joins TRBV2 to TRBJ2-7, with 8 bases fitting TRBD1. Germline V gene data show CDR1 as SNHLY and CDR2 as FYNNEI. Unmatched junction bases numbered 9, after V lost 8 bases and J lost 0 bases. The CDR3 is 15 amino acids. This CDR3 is CASGLDRGISYEQYF. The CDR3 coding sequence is TGTGCCAGCGGCCTCGACAGGGGAATCTCCTACGAGCAGTACTTC.

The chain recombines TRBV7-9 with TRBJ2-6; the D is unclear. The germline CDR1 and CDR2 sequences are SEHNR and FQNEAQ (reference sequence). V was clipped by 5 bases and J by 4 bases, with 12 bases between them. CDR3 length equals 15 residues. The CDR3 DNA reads TGTGCCAGCAGCCCAGGTGGGTCCGGGGCCAACGTCCTGACTTTC. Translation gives CASSPGGSGANVLTF.

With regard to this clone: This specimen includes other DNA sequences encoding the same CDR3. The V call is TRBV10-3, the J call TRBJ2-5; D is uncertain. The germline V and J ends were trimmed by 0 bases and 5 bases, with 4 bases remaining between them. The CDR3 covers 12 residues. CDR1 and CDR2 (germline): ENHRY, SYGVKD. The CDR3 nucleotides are TGTGCCATCAGTGAGTCGGGTGAGACCCAGTACTTC. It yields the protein CAISESGETQYF.